This T cell receptor (beta chain) was identified in a study of blood T cell repertoires in COVID-19. Germline V gene data show CDR1 as MNHEY and CDR2 as SVGEGT. V lost 6 bases and J lost 1, with 12 bases in between. CDR3 length equals 14 residues. Repertoires were generated with immunoSEQ multiplex PCR, while TCRdb's copy carries only in-frame clones and drops some. The data contain roughly 350,000 clones, about 90% of them singletons. The TCR was taken from a woman between 25 and 40 years old with COVID-19, enrolled during active disease. The chain employs TRBV6-2 or TRBV6-3 and TRBJ2-5; D might be TRBD1 (6 bases). The sequencing sample was made of peripheral blood. Here the CDR3 DNA reads TGTGCCAGCAGCCCCGGGGACATCCAAGAGACCCAGTACTTC. Protein product: CASSPGDIQETQYF.